A single sample is the source of the 29 T cell receptor beta chains below, sequenced in a study of CD4 T cells in lung cancer. After approximately twelve days with mutant 27-mer peptides, PBMCs were restimulated with peptide-pulsed autologous B cells. The sorted cells were live T cells secreting IFNgamma after restimulation with peptide-pulsed B cells. Sorted cells were expanded at limiting dilution, approximately 3 or 11 per well, for about 14 to 22 days. No cognate antigen is known for these TCRs. Profiled with immunoSEQ multiplex PCR; TCRdb holds only in-frame clones, not every one. The data contain around 500 clones, less than 95% of them singletons. Sequencing was performed on a CD4+ T cell line or clone grown in culture. The receptors come from a woman aged 55-70 years with non-small cell lung cancer. Some clones in this sample may be carry-over from other donors' samples.

J is TRBJ2-5 and V is TRBV28; TRBD2 might be the D (6 bases). CDR1 and CDR2 from the germline V gene are MDHEN and SYDVKM. V was cut by 6 bases and J by 4 bases, with 6 bases left in between. The CDR3 has 11 residues. This CDR3 reads CASRGGETQYF. For the CDR3, the DNA is TGTGCCAGCAGGGGGGGAGAGACCCAGTACTTC.

This clone was recorded once. The J gene is TRBJ2-3, the V gene TRBV6-4, with 12 positions matching TRBD2. The germline V gene encodes CDR1 MRHNA and CDR2 SNTAGT. The CDR3 is 15 amino acids. V lost 5 bases and J lost 2; bases outside the gene matches: 2. The CDR3 DNA follows: TGTGCCAGCAGTTCTAGCGGGGGGGCCACAGATACGCAGTATTTT. It codes for CASSSSGGATDTQYF.

The chain uses TRBV27 and TRBJ2-5; 13 bases align to TRBD2. There are 15 residues in the CDR3. The V and J ends lost 2 bases and 9 bases, in that order; junction bases with no gene match: 6. Per germline, CDR1 MNHEY and CDR2 SMNVEV (reference sequence). The chain's CDR3 is CASSLGALAGGPQYF. Here the CDR3 DNA reads TGTGCCAGCAGTTTAGGTGCACTAGCGGGAGGGCCCCAGTACTTC.

This clone came up once. The genes are TRBV23-1 and TRBJ2-3, with 7 bases fitting TRBD2. TRBV23-1 is given ORF status, its function remaining uncertain. The V and J ends lost 4 bases and 0 bases, in that order; junction bases with no gene match: 7. The length of the CDR3 is 16 residues. The CDR3 region has the DNA TGCGCCAGCAGTCGCGCGGGAGTCCCTAGCACAGATACGCAGTATTTT. Encoded protein: CASSRAGVPSTDTQYF.

This chain links TRBV19 with TRBJ2-5, with 7 positions matching TRBD2. The CDR3 has 13 residues. Per the germline V gene, CDR1 is LNHDA and CDR2 is SQIVND (reference sequence). V dropped 10 bases and J dropped 2; count of bases not matched to a gene: 7. The CDR3 loop is CATRRGLQETQYF. CDR3 DNA: TGTGCCACCCGGCGGGGGTTACAAGAGACCCAGTACTTC.

The gene calls are TRBV5-1 and TRBJ1-1, with D maybe TRBD1 (6 bases). With 4 bases removed from V and 3 bases from J, the gap between germline ends came to 10 bases. Germline V gene lookup returns CDR1 SGHRS and CDR2 YFSETQ. There are 13 residues in the CDR3. Here the CDR3 reads CASSEGGDTEAFF. CDR3 DNA: TGCGCCAGCAGCGAAGGGGGGGACACTGAAGCTTTCTTT.

This rearrangement joins TRBV11-2 to TRBJ2-7, with D unclear. V was cut by 5 bases and J by 3 bases, with 8 bases left in between. CDR3 length: 12 amino acids. CDR1 is SGHAT, CDR2 FQNNGV, per germline. The CDR3 coding sequence is TGTGCCAGCAGCGAACTGAACTACGAGCAGTACTTC. Translation: CASSELNYEQYF.

The V call is TRBV29-1, the J call TRBJ1-3; D is unclear. In germline, CDR1 is SQVTM, CDR2 ANQGSEA. The CDR3 sequence is 13 residues long. V was trimmed by 4 bases and J by 0 bases, leaving 7 bases between them. CDR3 loop: CSVVESSGNTIYF. The CDR3 DNA sequence: TGCAGCGTTGTCGAGAGCTCTGGAAACACCATATATTTT.

The chain couples TRBV19 to TRBJ2-5, with 10 bases identical to TRBD2. This CDR3 is built from 15 residues. After removal of 5 bases from V and 1 base from J, the junction contained 4 bases not matched to a gene. Germline assignment: CDR1 LNHDA and CDR2 SQIVND (reference sequence). The DNA for the CDR3 is TGTGCCAGTAGTGGACTAGCGGCAATCCAAGAGACCCAGTACTTC. Translating it yields CASSGLAAIQETQYF.

V usage is TRBV6-5 and J usage is TRBJ2-5; D might be TRBD1 or TRBD2, each matching 5 bases. This CDR3 comprises 15 residues. V lost 4 bases to trimming and J lost 1 base, with 13 bases between them. Germline CDR1 reads MNHEY; CDR2 reads SVGAGI. CDR3 region: CASSSNPRGQETQYF. Here the CDR3 DNA reads TGTGCCAGCAGTTCGAACCCGAGGGGCCAAGAGACCCAGTACTTC.

The gene calls are TRBV6-6 and TRBJ1-5; a possible D gene is TRBD1 (5 bases). The CDR3 extends over 15 amino acids. The V end was cut by 4 bases, the J end by 1 base, with 11 bases between. The V gene's germline CDR1 is MNHNY and CDR2 SVGAGI (reference sequence). DNA of the CDR3: TGTGCCAGCAGTTGGGGGTGGGGGAGCAATCAGCCCCAGCATTTT. Its translation is CASSWGWGSNQPQHF.

The chain recombines TRBV13 with TRBJ1-4; 7 bases align to TRBD1. Germline V CDR1 and CDR2: PRHDT, FYEKMQ (reference sequence). J gave up 0 bases and V 5 bases, and 9 bases lay outside the gene matches. The CDR3 is 17 residues long. CDR3 protein: CASSLRDSLATNEKLFF. The CDR3 DNA sequence: TGTGCCAGCAGCCTCCGGGACAGCCTTGCAACTAATGAAAAACTGTTTTTT.

The gene calls are TRBV5-1 and TRBJ1-2, with D tentatively TRBD1 (5 bases). The length of the CDR3 is 17 residues. Per germline, CDR1 SGHRS and CDR2 YFSETQ. Trimming left V 4 bases short and J 2 bases short, with 21 bases between. The CDR3 DNA reads TGCGCCAGCAGCCAACGAATAGACAGCCAGAGGAACTATGGCTACACCTTC. Translating it yields CASSQRIDSQRNYGYTF.

The chain employs TRBV7-9 and TRBJ2-5, with 7 bases matching TRBD1. Germline trimming cut 1 base from V and 2 bases from J; bases unmatched to any gene: 7. The CDR3 runs 16 residues. The germline CDR1 and CDR2 sequences are SEHNR and FQNEAQ (reference sequence). CDR3 sequence reads: CASSLGLGGGQETQYF. DNA for the CDR3: TGTGCCAGCAGCTTAGGTTTAGGGGGCGGACAAGAGACCCAGTACTTC. The complete variable domain, with remaining parts taken from reference TRBV7-9 and TRBJ2-5, reads DTGVSQNPRHKITKRGQNVTFRCDPISEHNRLYWYRQTLGQGPEFLTYFQNEAQLEKSRLLSDRFSAERPKGSFSTLEIQRTEQGDSAMYLCASSLGLGGGQETQYFGPGTRLLVL.

This chain uses TRBV7-8 with TRBJ2-1, with 7 bases aligning to TRBD2. The CDR3 totals 17 residues. Trimming at V came to 1 base and at J to 5 bases, leaving 11 bases not matched to a gene. Germline CDR1 reads SGHVS; CDR2 reads FQNEAQ. The CDR3 DNA sequence: TGTGCCAGCAGCTTAGGCCCCGGGACTAACCCGAACAATGAGCAGTTCTTC. It yields the protein CASSLGPGTNPNNEQFF.

V is TRBV6-4 and J is TRBJ2-2; possibly TRBD2 for D (6 bases). V was cut by 3 bases and J by 7 bases, with 12 bases left in between. This CDR3 is built from 14 residues. Germline CDR1 is MRHNA and CDR2 is SNTAGT. The CDR3 DNA sequence: TGTGCCAGCAGTGAAACGGGAGAGAGCGGGGAGCTGTTTTTT. It translates to CASSETGESGELFF.

The J gene is TRBJ2-7, the V gene TRBV27; 9 nucleotides match TRBD1. Germline CDR1 and CDR2: MNHEY and SMNVEV (reference sequence). V trimming: 5 bases; J trimming: 3 bases; junction bases outside the gene matches: 11. CDR3 size: 16 residues. The CDR3 bases are TGTGCCAGCAGTCCTGGACAGGGGCCTATACTCTACGAGCAGTACTTC. This sequence encodes CASSPGQGPILYEQYF.

The rearrangement links TRBV5-6 to TRBJ2-2, with 10 bases lining up with TRBD2. V shed 2 bases and J 7 bases; nucleotides not matched to a gene: 5. CDR1 and CDR2 (germline): SGHDT, YYEEEE. This CDR3 has 15 amino acids. As DNA, the CDR3 is TGTGCCAGCAGCTTCCGGACTAGCGGCCTCGGGGAGCTGTTTTTT. Translated: CASSFRTSGLGELFF.

The chain employs TRBV18 and TRBJ2-7; D is possibly TRBD1 or TRBD2 (6 bases each). CDR3 length: 13 residues. Deletions cut 6 bases from V and 5 bases from J, with 14 bases between. CDR1 is KGHSH, CDR2 LQKENI, per germline. This chain's CDR3 is CASSAGQGNEQYF. CDR3 coding DNA: TGTGCCAGCTCGGCGGGACAAGGTAACGAGCAGTACTTC.

V is TRBV7-2 and J is TRBJ1-3; tentative D call: TRBD1 (6 bases). The CDR3 extends over 16 amino acids. V lost 5 bases and J 4 bases, leaving 18 bases between the germline ends. Germline loops: CDR1 SGHTA, CDR2 FQGNSA. In nucleotides, the CDR3 is TGTGCCAGCAGCCAATCGCCACAGGGTTCGGGAAACACCATATATTTT. Residues: CASSQSPQGSGNTIYF.

Only one count was recorded for this clone. V is TRBV28 and J is TRBJ2-1; the match to TRBD1 covers 7 bases. The V gene's germline CDR1 is MDHEN and CDR2 SYDVKM. Unmatched junction bases numbered 19, after V lost 6 bases and J lost 8 bases. The CDR3 runs 17 residues. CDR3 loop: CASRTGQGLLTSDEQFF. CDR3 in DNA: TGTGCCAGCAGGACAGGGCAGGGGTTACTTACATCAGATGAGCAGTTCTTC.

The rearrangement joins TRBV6-5 to TRBJ1-2; no clear D gene. Trimming pared 0 bases from V and 3 bases from J, leaving 8 bases between. Germline V gene sequence: CDR1 MNHEY, CDR2 SVGAGI. This CDR3 comprises 14 residues. The CDR3 sequence is CASSYSEAYYGYTF. As DNA, the CDR3 is TGTGCCAGCAGTTACTCGGAGGCGTACTATGGCTACACCTTC.

The chain employs TRBV27 and TRBJ2-3; TRBD2 agrees at 7 bases. The CDR3 runs to 17 residues. Germline V gene sequence: CDR1 MNHEY, CDR2 SMNVEV (reference sequence). V was clipped by 5 bases and J by 2 bases; unmatched bases: 13. The DNA for the CDR3 is TGTGCCAGCAGTAGTCCCCTTCGCGGGGGATACACAGATACGCAGTATTTT. It encodes CASSSPLRGGYTDTQYF.

The chain has TRBV29-1 and TRBJ2-5; 8 nucleotides agree with TRBD1. This CDR3 region has 13 residues. Germline CDR1 reads SQVTM; CDR2 reads ANQGSEA. Trimming removed 3 bases from V and 2 bases from J; junction bases left unmatched: 2. The chain's CDR3 is CSVEGDRQETQYF. CDR3 nucleotides: TGCAGCGTTGAGGGGGACAGGCAAGAGACCCAGTACTTC. The complete variable domain, with remaining parts taken from reference TRBV29-1 and TRBJ2-5, reads SAVISQKPSRDICQRGTSLTIQCQVDSQVTMMFWYRQQPGQSLTLIATANQGSEATYESGFVIDKFPISRPNLTFSTLTVSNMSPEDSSIYLCSVEGDRQETQYFGPGTRLLVL.

The rearrangement joins TRBV25-1 to TRBJ2-7, with 10 bases aligning to TRBD1. Germline V gene lookup returns CDR1 MGHDK and CDR2 SYGVNS. This CDR3 is built from 15 residues. V gave up 4 bases and J gave up 4 bases; unmatched junction bases: 7. This chain's CDR3 is CASSGRDRGQYEQYF. CDR3 sequence (DNA): TGTGCCAGCAGTGGCCGGGACAGGGGACAGTACGAGCAGTACTTC.

In regard to this clone: The CDR3 does not close with the conserved phenylalanine or tryptophan, likely indicating a read error. The DNA is left out, because the CDR3 cannot be placed on it with certainty; the CDR3 is given as TCRdb lists it. Other DNA sequences in the same sample also yield this CDR3. This sequence joins TRBV18 and TRBJ1-2; no check of the table's D call, TRBD1, against the DNA was made. Germline values: CDR1 KGHSH, CDR2 LQKENI. A total of 14 residues make up the CDR3, ends included. CDR3 protein: CASSPTGQELWLHL.

The chain links TRBV18 to TRBJ1-5; the D gene is possibly TRBD1 (5 bases). The CDR3 is 15 residues long. V was cut by 2 bases and J by 11 bases, with 19 bases left in between. Per germline, CDR1 KGHSH and CDR2 LQKENI. In nucleotides, the CDR3 is TGTGCCAGCTCACCAGTACAGGAGACTCGGGGAGCCCAGCATTTT. Its translation is CASSPVQETRGAQHF.

This clone appeared a single time. V is TRBV9 and J is TRBJ2-1; possible D gene TRBD1, 5 bases. This CDR3 comprises 15 residues. V lost 2 bases and J 2 bases, leaving 11 bases between the germline ends. Germline CDR1 and CDR2: SGDLS and YYNGEE. The CDR3 DNA is TGTGCCAGCAGCGTCCAGGGTAACACCTACAATGAGCAGTTCTTC. It is translated as CASSVQGNTYNEQFF. The full variable domain, rest sourced from reference TRBV9 and TRBJ2-1, is DSGVTQTPKHLITATGQRVTLRCSPRSGDLSVYWYQQSLDQGLQFLIQYYNGEERAKGNILERFSAQQFPDLHSELNLSSLELGDSALYFCASSVQGNTYNEQFFGPGTRLTVL.

This rearrangement joins TRBV18 to TRBJ2-7; possible D gene TRBD1, 6 bases. This CDR3 is built from 16 residues. Germline CDR1 and CDR2: KGHSH and LQKENI. Trimming removed 0 bases at V and 2 bases at J, with 14 bases between. The CDR3 sequence is CASSPPLGTLTYEQYF. CDR3 DNA sequence: TGTGCCAGCTCACCACCGTTGGGGACACTGACCTACGAGCAGTACTTC.